These T cell receptor beta chains were read from a single sample in a study of T-cell memory formation after mild COVID-19. MiXCR was run by TCRdb on the 5' RACE reads, yielding one entry per CDR3 protein. This sample carries about half a million distinct CDR3 sequences, over 15% of them seen once, and the ten largest clones take approximately 13%. The material sequenced was PBMCs or a T cell subset sorted from them (not recorded which). These receptors originate from an adult woman who had mild COVID-19 (a few samples of this study predate the infection). Cell type and time point are not known. CDR3s include the opening cysteine and the closing phenylalanine or tryptophan. Fields, in order: clone size, V gene, D gene, J gene, CDR3 DNA, CDR3 protein. A D gene is named only where the DNA matches it firmly. For some rows the clone size is stated as once, few or many, or as a class when expanded; others skip it.

size: few; V: TRBV12-3/TRBV12-4; D: NA; J: TRBJ2-2; DNA: TGTGCCAGCAGCCCCAAGCAGGACCCTGCCGGGGAGCTGTTTTTT; CDR3: CASSPKQDPAGELFF
size: few; V: TRBV12-3/TRBV12-4; D: NA; J: TRBJ1-1; DNA: TGTGCCAGCAGTTTTGAGTGGGGGACTGAAGCTTTCTTT; CDR3: CASSFEWGTEAFF
size: NA; V: TRBV20-1; D: NA; J: TRBJ1-6; DNA: TGCAGTGCTAGAGGCGGATTCACCTATAATTCACCCCTCCACTTT; CDR3: CSARGGFTYNSPLHF
size: NA; V: TRBV6-6; D: TRBD1; J: TRBJ2-7; DNA: TGTGCCAGCAGTACAGGGGGCGGGAGCTCCTACGAGCAGTACTTC; CDR3: CASSTGGGSSYEQYF
size: many; V: TRBV12-3/TRBV12-4; D: NA; J: TRBJ1-1; DNA: TGTGCCAGCAGTTGGAGCACTGAAGCTTTCTTT; CDR3: CASSWSTEAFF
size: few; V: TRBV27; D: TRBD1; J: TRBJ1-2; DNA: TGTGCCAGCAGCAAGGGACAGGGCTATGGCTACACCTTC; CDR3: CASSKGQGYGYTF
size: few; V: TRBV7-6; D: TRBD2; J: TRBJ2-5; DNA: TGTGCCAGCAGCTTACGTGGGACTAGTAAAGAGACCCAGTACTTC; CDR3: CASSLRGTSKETQYF
size: NA; V: TRBV30; D: TRBD2; J: TRBJ2-2; DNA: TGTGCCTGGAGAAGCGGGGTCCGTGTCGGGGAGCTGTTTTTT; CDR3: CAWRSGVRVGELFF
size: few; V: TRBV6-2/TRBV6-3; D: NA; J: TRBJ2-3; DNA: TGTGCCAGCAGTTACATAGCGACTAGCACAGATACGCAGTATTTT; CDR3: CASSYIATSTDTQYF
size: many; V: TRBV9; D: TRBD2; J: TRBJ2-1; DNA: TGTGCCAGCAGCGCCACGGGGGGAAGGGACAATGAGCAGTTCTTC; CDR3: CASSATGGRDNEQFF
size: NA; V: TRBV7-3; D: NA; J: TRBJ2-3; DNA: TGTGCCAGCAGCGCCAAGGGGTCTCTGACAGATACGCAGTATTTT; CDR3: CASSAKGSLTDTQYF
size: NA; V: TRBV24-1; D: NA; J: TRBJ2-7; DNA: TGTGCCACCAGTGATTTGCCCGGACCCCTGAGCGCGACGGGTGGCTTC; CDR3: CATSDLPGPLSATGGF
size: NA; V: TRBV3-1; D: NA; J: TRBJ1-5; DNA: TGTGCCAGCAGCCGGGGACGCAATCAGCCCCAGCATTTT; CDR3: CASSRGRNQPQHF
size: NA; V: TRBV21-1; D: NA; J: TRBJ2-2; DNA: TGTGCCAGCAGCAAAGTCGGGCCTTGCACCGGGGAGCTGTTTTTT; CDR3: CASSKVGPCTGELFF
size: NA; V: TRBV29-1; D: NA; J: TRBJ2-1; DNA: TGCAGCGTTTGGAGTTCAAGCTCCTACAATGAGCAGTTCTTC; CDR3: CSVWSSSSYNEQFF
size: NA; V: TRBV4-1; D: TRBD1; J: TRBJ1-2; DNA: TGCGCCAGCAGCCAAAAACAGGGGGTCAACTATGGCTACACCTTC; CDR3: CASSQKQGVNYGYTF
size: few; V: TRBV4-1; D: TRBD1; J: TRBJ2-3; DNA: TGCGCCAGCAGCCAACCTGGACAGGGCCCAGATACGCAGTATTTT; CDR3: CASSQPGQGPDTQYF
size: few; V: TRBV7-8; D: NA; J: TRBJ2-5; DNA: TGTGCCAGCAGCAGGACGGACTTAAGGGAGACCCAGTACTTC; CDR3: CASSRTDLRETQYF
size: NA; V: TRBV10-3; D: NA; J: TRBJ1-5; DNA: TGTGCCATCAGTGAGGAAGGGAATAGCAATCAGCCCCAGCATTTT; CDR3: CAISEEGNSNQPQHF
size: few; V: TRBV4-1; D: TRBD2; J: TRBJ2-7; DNA: TGCGCCAGCAGCCAAGCACTAGCGGGTGCCTACGAGCAGTACTTC; CDR3: CASSQALAGAYEQYF
size: few; V: TRBV11-3; D: TRBD1; J: TRBJ2-6; DNA: TGTGCCAGCAGCGTAGGCCGGACAGGGTTCTTCGGGGCCAACGTCCTGACTTTC; CDR3: CASSVGRTGFFGANVLTF
size: few; V: TRBV5-1; D: TRBD2; J: TRBJ2-3; DNA: TGCGCCAGCAAGGAAGCGGGGGGCACAGATACGCAGTATTTT; CDR3: CASKEAGGTDTQYF
size: few; V: TRBV5-1; D: TRBD2; J: TRBJ2-1; DNA: TGCGCCAGCAGCCTGACTAGCGGGAGGGCCCTTAACGATGAGCAGTTCTTC; CDR3: CASSLTSGRALNDEQFF
size: NA; V: TRBV5-1; D: NA; J: TRBJ1-4; DNA: TGCGCCAGCAGCTTTGCGGGGTCGGGGGCCGGCGAAAAACTGTTTTTT; CDR3: CASSFAGSGAGEKLFF
size: few; V: TRBV12-3/TRBV12-4; D: NA; J: TRBJ1-1; DNA: TGTGCCAGCACCAGGACGGCGAACACTGAAGCTTTCTTT; CDR3: CASTRTANTEAFF
size: NA; V: TRBV4-3; D: NA; J: TRBJ2-4; DNA: TGCGCCAGCAGCCAAGACCAGGGTCCTGCCAAAAACATTCAGTACTTC; CDR3: CASSQDQGPAKNIQYF
size: few; V: TRBV24-1; D: TRBD1; J: TRBJ1-5; DNA: TGTGCCACCAGTGACATCGGACAGGGTGAGCAGCCCCAGCATTTT; CDR3: CATSDIGQGEQPQHF
size: few; V: TRBV7-9; D: NA; J: TRBJ2-5; DNA: TGTGCCAGCAGCTTAAGCAGGGGAGAGACCCAGTACTTC; CDR3: CASSLSRGETQYF
size: many; V: TRBV12-3/TRBV12-4; D: NA; J: TRBJ2-7; DNA: TGTGCCACCGGCAAGACAGTTACCTACGAGCAGTACTTC; CDR3: CATGKTVTYEQYF
size: few; V: TRBV7-9; D: TRBD2; J: TRBJ2-7; DNA: TGTGCCAGCAGCCCGGATCCAGGGTTAGCGGGAGAACGCGAGCAGTACTTC; CDR3: CASSPDPGLAGEREQYF
size: few; V: TRBV9; D: TRBD1; J: TRBJ2-7; DNA: TGTGCCAGCAGCCAGGCTGCGACAGGGGCACCCTACGAGCAGTACTTC; CDR3: CASSQAATGAPYEQYF
size: few; V: TRBV19; D: NA; J: TRBJ1-2; DNA: TGTGCCAGTAACAGGGTCTCGGATGGCTACACCTTC; CDR3: CASNRVSDGYTF